This T cell receptor beta chain was found in a study of T cells after posttransplantation cyclophosphamide. Study-level points and caveats: Donor CD8+ memory clones often dominated recipient blood repertoires at later times.

Here immunoSEQ multiplex PCR was the method, and the copy in TCRdb shows in-frame clones only, minus some. The sample is made up of 3,000 or so clones, none counted only once. This clone was detected many times. The antigen remains unidentified. V lost 5 bases and J lost 0; bases outside the gene matches: 6. Germline lookup yields CDR1 GTSNPN and CDR2 SVGIG (reference sequence). CDR3 length: 15 residues. Busulfan-fludarabine conditioning, marrow transplant, and cyclophosphamide on days +3 and +4 were administered. This TCR was recovered from a female patient between 50 and 60 years old who received an allogeneic stem cell transplant from a related donor, was CMV-positive, and had no GVHD. Part of the T cells may come from the graft donor. The chain is built from TRBV30 and TRBJ1-1; 10 nucleotides agree with TRBD1. Sequencing was performed on PBMCs, taken after allogeneic stem cell transplant with posttransplant cyclophosphamide. The DNA of the CDR3 is TGTGCCTGGGGCCCCGGGACAGGGGTGAACACTGAAGCTTTCTTT. This encodes CAWGPGTGVNTEAFF.